Given below is one TCR beta chain in context. The target antigen is unknown. The record originates from a study of CD8+CD57+ T cells in acquired aplastic anemia. Looking at the study overall: Sorted CD4+ and CD8+ cells yielded DNA averaging about 3.1 ug. In CD4+ cells, healthy donors produced an average of approximately 10 million reads. Points from the study as a whole: In common between the patients and the controls were around 30 CD8+ CDR3 sequences. Between the patient and control groups, CD8+ Simpson's diversity did not differ significantly.

The study profiled TCR beta VDJ and CDR3 using genomic DNA as template. MiXCR, run by TCRdb on the reads, gives a single entry per CDR3 protein. The sample lists around 170,000 distinct CDR3 sequences, around 60% seen once, with about 50% in the top ten. The CDR3 sequence is 15 residues long. V was pared by 3 bases and J by 2 bases, with 8 bases of the junction left unmatched. CDR1 and CDR2 from the germline V gene are SQVTM and ANQGSEA. The V call is TRBV29-1, the J call TRBJ2-7; 9 bases fit TRBD2. The sample consisted of sorted CD4+, CD8+, or CD8+CD57+ T cells (not recorded which) from PBMCs. The clonotype originates from a human donor in good health. The CDR3 DNA reads TGCAGCGTTGAGCTCGCTAGCGGGACAACCTACGAGCAGTACTTC. It is translated as CSVELASGTTYEQYF.